These 18 T cell receptor beta chains were all obtained from the same sample, sequenced in a study of OX40 agonist ivuxolimab in advanced cancers. Repertoires were generated with immunoSEQ multiplex PCR, while TCRdb's copy carries only in-frame clones and drops some. The table includes 15,000 to 20,000 clones, around 83% detected once. The sample in question was CD4+ or CD8+ T cells sorted from blood, obtained in a trial of the OX40 agonist ivuxolimab. Receptor source: an adult with an advanced solid tumor such as melanoma, head and neck, liver or kidney cancer.

The V gene is TRBV5-1, the J gene TRBJ2-2; D unresolved. The CDR3 has 15 amino acids. The germline V gene encodes CDR1 SGHRS and CDR2 YFSETQ. Trimming left V 2 bases short and J 4 bases short, with 12 bases between. In DNA form, the CDR3 reads TGCGCCAGCAGCTTCCGCCACACCGGCACCGGGGAGCTGTTTTTT. Translating gives CASSFRHTGTGELFF.

The chain combines TRBV7-9 with TRBJ2-2, with D possibly matching TRBD1 (5 bases). This CDR3 region has 15 residues. V was pared by 5 bases and J by 2 bases, with 12 bases between. Germline values: CDR1 SEHNR, CDR2 FQNEAQ (reference sequence). CDR3 bases: TGTGCCAGCAGCCCGCCCAGGGAAAACACCGGGGAGCTGTTTTTT. Encoded protein: CASSPPRENTGELFF.

The chain carries TRBV19 and TRBJ2-5; no reliable D call. V shed 4 bases and J shed 4 bases, with 13 bases lying between them. Per the germline V gene, CDR1 is LNHDA and CDR2 is SQIVND (reference sequence). The CDR3 loop spans 14 amino acids. CDR3 nucleotide sequence: TGTGCCAGTAGTAACCCCAATAGGCGAGAGACCCAGTACTTC. This encodes CASSNPNRRETQYF.

This sequence joins TRBV6-5 and TRBJ1-6; TRBD1 matches 7 bases. The junction had 12 bases not matched to a gene; V was cut back by 7 bases and J by 9 bases. Germline V gene sequence: CDR1 MNHEY, CDR2 SVGAGI. This CDR3 has 15 residues. For the CDR3, the DNA is TGTGCCAGCACCTTACAGGGGCAGGGTGGTTCACCCCTCCACTTT. This sequence encodes CASTLQGQGGSPLHF.

This clone was detected only once. The chain recombines TRBV28 with TRBJ2-5, with D perhaps TRBD1 (5 bases). The CDR3 length is 13 residues. Germline CDR1 MDHEN, CDR2 SYDVKM. The germline V and J ends were trimmed by 3 bases and 2 bases, with 7 bases remaining between them. The CDR3 DNA is TGTGCCAGCAGTTTGGGGCAGCAAGAGACCCAGTACTTC. Its translation is CASSLGQQETQYF.

The chain uses TRBV18 and TRBJ1-2, with TRBD1 matching over 9 bases. J lost 4 bases, V lost 4 bases, and 7 bases had no gene match. Germline values: CDR1 KGHSH, CDR2 LQKENI. This CDR3 region has 15 residues. CDR3 in DNA: TGTGCCAGCTCACTCTCGGACAGGGGCCCCTATGGCTACACCTTC. Amino acid sequence: CASSLSDRGPYGYTF. Combining the CDR3 with reference TRBV18 and TRBJ1-2 gives the whole variable domain NAGVMQNPRHLVRRRGQEARLRCSPMKGHSHVYWYRQLPEEGLKFMVYLQKENIIDESGMPKERFSAEFPKEGPSILRIQQVVRGDSAAYFCASSLSDRGPYGYTFGSGTRLTVV.

The chain couples TRBV6-1 to TRBJ2-3, with D unresolved. The CDR3 sequence is 11 residues long. Germline CDR1 and CDR2: MNHNS and SASEGT. V shed 4 bases and J shed 2 bases, with 1 base lying between them. Written as DNA, the CDR3 is TGTGCCAGCAGTGTCACAGATACGCAGTATTTT. Translated, it gives CASSVTDTQYF.

The chain employs TRBV29-1 and TRBJ1-2; tentative D call: TRBD1 (5 bases). Germline V lookup: CDR1 SQVTM, CDR2 ANQGSEA. The V and J ends lost 3 bases and 11 bases respectively, with 13 bases between them. The CDR3 totals 11 residues. CDR3 amino acids: CSVDSLGGYTF. In DNA form, the CDR3 reads TGCAGCGTTGATTCCCTCGGGGGGTACACCTTC.

The chain employs TRBV6-5 and TRBJ1-4, with D perhaps matching TRBD1 (5 bases). This CDR3 is built from 13 residues. The germline V gene encodes CDR1 MNHEY and CDR2 SVGAGI. V was cut by 5 bases and J by 8 bases, with 12 bases left in between. Here the CDR3 reads CASSPGRREKLFF. DNA for the CDR3: TGTGCCAGCAGTCCGGGACGCCGCGAAAAACTGTTTTTT.

J is TRBJ2-1 and V is TRBV6-5; unclear D gene. Germline lookup yields CDR1 MNHEY and CDR2 SVGAGI. Trimming took off 5 bases at V and 5 bases at J, with 1 base between the two ends. The CDR3 sequence is 10 residues long. The CDR3 region is CASSHNEQFF. CDR3 nucleotides: TGTGCCAGCAGTCACAATGAGCAGTTCTTC.

V gene TRBV30 combines with J gene TRBJ1-1; D is undetermined. CDR1 and CDR2 (germline): GTSNPN, SVGIG (reference sequence). The CDR3 covers 12 residues. V was pared by 2 bases and J by 0 bases, with 4 bases between. In nucleotides, the CDR3 is TGTGCCTGGAGTCTCATGAACACTGAAGCTTTCTTT. Residues: CAWSLMNTEAFF.

The CDR3 region has the DNA TGTGCCAGTAGCCGGTGGGATGGACACTCTGGAAACACCATATATTTT. Residues: CASSRWDGHSGNTIYF. The chain employs TRBV19 and TRBJ1-3, with D maybe TRBD1 (5 bases). The CDR3 has 16 residues. Germline V lookup: CDR1 LNHDA, CDR2 SQIVND (reference sequence). V lost 6 bases and J lost 0, with 15 bases in between.

This chain connects TRBV19 to TRBJ1-5; D perhaps matches TRBD1 (5 bases). Germline CDR1 and CDR2: LNHDA and SQIVND (reference sequence). CDR3 length: 13 residues. The germline V and J ends were trimmed by 7 bases and 8 bases, with 15 bases remaining between them. The CDR3 bases are TGTGCCAGTACAAACGGGGCACACAAGCCCCAGCATTTT. This encodes CASTNGAHKPQHF.

This sequence joins TRBV28 and TRBJ2-3; D is unresolved. V was cut by 2 bases and J by 6 bases, with 12 bases left in between. Germline V lookup: CDR1 MDHEN, CDR2 SYDVKM. CDR3 length equals 14 residues. In DNA, the CDR3 is TGTGCCAGCAGTTTAGTGGGTAGGAAGGATACGCAGTATTTT. Translation: CASSLVGRKDTQYF.

The V and J genes are TRBV7-2 and TRBJ2-7; TRBD1 matches 8 bases. The CDR3 sequence is 14 residues long. The germline CDR1 and CDR2 sequences are SGHTA and FQGNSA. The V segment lost 5 bases and the J segment 7 bases; nucleotides outside the gene matches: 10. CDR3 sequence reads: CASSTGQGSGEQYF. CDR3 coding DNA: TGTGCCAGCAGCACCGGACAGGGCTCGGGTGAGCAGTACTTC.

The chain employs TRBV4-2 and TRBJ2-3, with D tentatively TRBD1 or TRBD2 (6 bases each). V lost 0 bases, J lost 4 bases, and 14 bases lay in between. CDR3 length equals 16 residues. Germline assignment: CDR1 LGHNA and CDR2 YNFKEQ. CDR3 sequence (DNA): TGTGCCAGCAGCCAAGAGATGGTCGGGGGCGCAGATACGCAGTATTTT. It translates to CASSQEMVGGADTQYF.

J is TRBJ1-5 and V is TRBV30; D is uncertain. V dropped 5 bases and J dropped 7 bases, with 15 bases sitting between them. CDR1 is GTSNPN and CDR2 is SVGIG in the germline V gene (reference sequence). The CDR3 extends over 13 amino acids. The CDR3 region has the DNA TGTGCCTGGGTCTCGGAGTTGGGGCAGCCCCAGCATTTT. Translation: CAWVSELGQPQHF.

The V gene is TRBV28, the J gene TRBJ2-1, with D perhaps TRBD2 (6 bases). This CDR3 comprises 13 residues. Trimming took off 8 bases at V and 6 bases at J, with 14 bases between the two ends. Germline V gene lookup returns CDR1 MDHEN and CDR2 SYDVKM. This chain's CDR3 is CASRLGNFNEQFF. The CDR3 DNA reads TGTGCCAGCCGACTAGGAAATTTCAATGAGCAGTTCTTC.